The TCR beta chain described here comes from a study of T cell responses to AZD1222 COVID-19 vaccine. Study-wide findings and caveats: With two AZD1222 doses given, Spike-specific TCR breadth and depth both rose. Most donors were white British and more were female, and clonal diversity was possibly underestimated. Nearly half of unique spike-specific TCRs reportedly avoided B.1.351 and B.1.1.7 mutated regions.

Details on this clone: Its antigen is undetermined.

With 5 bases clipped from V and 6 bases from J, the junction kept 10 bases outside the gene matches. The CDR3 loop spans 15 amino acids. Germline lookup yields CDR1 MDHEN and CDR2 SYDVKM. The protocol was immunoSEQ multiplex PCR, while the TCRdb copy is restricted to in-frame clones and leaves out a portion. The table records just over 150,000 clones, around 87% of them present only once. The receptor was isolated from an adult who received the AZD1222 COVID-19 vaccine. V is TRBV28 and J is TRBJ1-5; the match to TRBD1 covers 7 bases. Sequencing was performed on peripheral blood, taken 28 days after the second AZD1222 dose. The CDR3 DNA follows: TGTGCCAGCAGTATCGGGACAGTAGGCTCTCAGCCCCAGCATTTT. Residues: CASSIGTVGSQPQHF.